This T cell receptor beta chain was profiled in a study of blood T cell repertoires in COVID-19. The wider study: Collection of acute and convalescent COVID-19 samples took place in the United States, Italy and Spain.

Original processing notes: It was from reference gene primer amplification that nucleated cell counts were estimated. Sequencing used immunoSEQ multiplex PCR; TCRdb keeps in-frame clones, though not all of them. For V, J and clone size, that table is used; D and trimming come from the DNA. Of about 330,000 clones listed, roughly 90% are singletons. Material for sequencing was peripheral blood. The clonotype comes from a man aged 25 to 40 with COVID-19, enrolled during active disease.

CDR3 DNA sequence: TGTGCCAGCACCTCGAACCCAGGGGGAGAAAACATTCAGTACTTC. The encoded protein is CASTSNPGGENIQYF. The rearrangement links TRBV7-2 to TRBJ2-4, with TRBD1 identical over 7 bases. V lost 7 bases, J lost 5 bases, and 11 bases stayed unmatched. The CDR3 consists of 15 residues. The germline gives CDR1 SGHTA, CDR2 FQGNSA.